These 19 T cell receptor beta chains were sequenced from one sample in a study of blood T cell repertoires in COVID-19. Repertoires were generated with immunoSEQ multiplex PCR, while TCRdb's copy carries only in-frame clones and drops some. Found here are roughly 100,000 clones, roughly 82% of them singletons; the top ten hold 9.5% to 15%. Sequenced input: peripheral blood. Source of these receptors: a human donor in a cohort sampled during active COVID-19.

CDR3 sequence reads: CASSLEDLRAPLHF. CDR3 DNA sequence: TGCGCCAGCAGCTTGGAAGATCTCAGGGCACCCCTCCACTTT. The chain links TRBV5-1 to TRBJ1-6; D possibly corresponds to TRBD1 (5 bases). The CDR3 runs to 14 residues. V was trimmed by 0 bases and J by 11 bases, leaving 12 bases between them. Looked up from germline, CDR1 is SGHRS and CDR2 is YFSETQ.

CDR3 nucleotides: TGCGCCAGCAGCTTGGGACAGTCCTATGGCTACACCTTC. This codes for CASSLGQSYGYTF. The chain links TRBV5-1 to TRBJ1-2; perhaps TRBD1 as D (5 bases). This CDR3 is 13 amino acids long. The V gene lost 0 bases and the J gene lost 4 bases, with 7 bases spanning the gap. Germline lookup yields CDR1 SGHRS and CDR2 YFSETQ.

The rearrangement links TRBV18 to TRBJ1-4; the D gene is possibly TRBD1 (6 bases). Germline V lookup: CDR1 KGHSH, CDR2 LQKENI. Trimming took off 5 bases at V and 8 bases at J, with 15 bases between the two ends. The CDR3 covers 14 residues. CDR3 residues: CASSKGHTGEKLFF. The CDR3 coding sequence is TGTGCCAGCTCAAAGGGACATACGGGCGAAAAACTGTTTTTT. Based on the CDR3 plus reference TRBV18 and TRBJ1-4, the full variable domain is NAGVMQNPRHLVRRRGQEARLRCSPMKGHSHVYWYRQLPEEGLKFMVYLQKENIIDESGMPKERFSAEFPKEGPSILRIQQVVRGDSAAYFCASSKGHTGEKLFFGSGTQLSVL.

The chain carries TRBV5-8 and TRBJ2-5, with D perhaps TRBD2 (6 bases). V lost 4 bases to trimming and J lost 5 bases, with 24 bases between them. The CDR3 is 17 residues long. Germline loops: CDR1 SGHTS, CDR2 YDEGEE. CDR3 region: CASSLGTLGVGTETQYF. The CDR3 bases are TGTGCCAGCAGCCTCGGGACTCTCGGCGTAGGGACTGAGACCCAGTACTTC.

A word on this clone: This same CDR3 is encoded by further DNA sequences in the sample. This chain links TRBV5-1 with TRBJ1-1; 8 bases are shared with TRBD1. The CDR3 is 14 amino acids. V was clipped by 3 bases and J by 5 bases; unmatched bases: 6. CDR1 and CDR2 (germline): SGHRS, YFSETQ. CDR3 nucleotide sequence: TGCGCCAGCAGCTCTGGACAGGGAGGGACTGAAGCTTTCTTT. Translation: CASSSGQGGTEAFF.

The chain links TRBV2 to TRBJ1-4; perhaps TRBD1 as D (6 bases). V lost 7 bases and J lost 0, with 15 bases in between. Germline CDR1 SNHLY, CDR2 FYNNEI. This CDR3 has 16 residues. The CDR3 protein is CASTILGGSTNEKLFF. In nucleotides, the CDR3 is TGTGCCAGCACAATTTTAGGGGGATCAACTAATGAAAAACTGTTTTTT.

The chain uses TRBV6-5 and TRBJ1-5, with TRBD1 matching over 9 bases. The J segment lost 5 bases and the V segment lost 6 bases, leaving 8 bases of the junction unmatched. In germline, CDR1 is MNHEY, CDR2 SVGAGI. The CDR3 sequence is 15 residues long. CDR3 nucleotides: TGTGCCAGCAGCTCCGGGACAGGGTCCTATCAGCCCCAGCATTTT. Its translation is CASSSGTGSYQPQHF.

The CDR3 DNA reads as TGTGCCAGCAGCGTAGAGGCCCAGGGGGTAACTGAAGCTTTCTTT. Amino acids: CASSVEAQGVTEAFF. The J gene is TRBJ1-1, the V gene TRBV9; 7 bases align to TRBD1. The germline V gene has CDR1 SGDLS and CDR2 YYNGEE. The CDR3 consists of 15 residues. J was trimmed by 5 bases and V by 0 bases; bases with no gene match: 7.

The chain combines TRBV5-1 with TRBJ1-1; the match to TRBD1 covers 8 bases. CDR1 and CDR2 (germline): SGHRS, YFSETQ. Trimming at V came to 4 bases and at J to 2 bases, leaving 10 bases not matched to a gene. The CDR3 is made up of 16 amino acids. The CDR3 loop is CASSPPTDRGNTEAFF. The CDR3 coding sequence is TGCGCCAGCAGCCCTCCCACCGACAGGGGAAACACTGAAGCTTTCTTT.

This clone was counted between two and nine times. This chain connects TRBV2 to TRBJ1-2, with unresolved D. Germline V gene data show CDR1 as SNHLY and CDR2 as FYNNEI. This CDR3 has 12 residues. The V end lost 2 bases, the J end lost 7 bases, and 8 bases lay between the germline ends. The CDR3 reads CASSERPVGYTF. CDR3 DNA sequence: TGTGCCAGCAGTGAACGCCCGGTTGGCTACACCTTC.

V usage is TRBV2 and J usage is TRBJ2-1; TRBD2 aligns across 8 bases. The V and J ends lost 0 bases and 6 bases, in that order; junction bases with no gene match: 7. The CDR3 extends over 16 amino acids. CDR1 is SNHLY and CDR2 is FYNNEI in the germline V gene. CDR3 sequence reads: CASSEARTSGFNEQFF. The CDR3 nucleotides read TGTGCCAGCAGTGAAGCGCGTACTAGCGGTTTCAATGAGCAGTTCTTC.

The rearrangement links TRBV7-2 to TRBJ2-2; 7 nucleotides match TRBD1. Per the germline V gene, CDR1 is SGHTA and CDR2 is FQGNSA. CDR3 length: 15 residues. With 7 bases clipped from V and 2 bases from J, the junction kept 7 bases outside the gene matches. The CDR3 DNA reads as TGTGCCAGCAACGCCGGGACAGTTAACACCGGGGAGCTGTTTTTT. Its protein is CASNAGTVNTGELFF.

The V call is TRBV3-1 (or the pseudogene TRBV3-2), the J call TRBJ1-2; D is perhaps TRBD1 (5 bases). V was cut by 8 bases and J by 5 bases, with 15 bases left in between. In germline, CDR1 is LGHDT, CDR2 YNNKEL (reference sequence). This CDR3 comprises 13 residues. The CDR3 nucleotides are TGTGCCAGCCTCCGGGGGTTTTGGTATGGCTACACCTTC. Translation gives CASLRGFWYGYTF.

The chain recombines TRBV9 with TRBJ2-6, with 8 bases lining up with TRBD2. This CDR3 has 18 residues. In germline, CDR1 is SGDLS, CDR2 YYNGEE. V gave up 0 bases and J gave up 4 bases; unmatched junction bases: 9. CDR3 loop: CASSVGIGGAAGANVLTF. Written as DNA, the CDR3 is TGTGCCAGCAGCGTAGGGATCGGGGGGGCCGCCGGGGCCAACGTCCTGACTTTC.

The rearrangement joins TRBV27 to TRBJ1-5; maybe TRBD1 (6 bases). Germline CDR1 MNHEY, CDR2 SMNVEV (reference sequence). This CDR3 contains 13 residues. V was pared by 6 bases and J by 4 bases, with 10 bases between. The CDR3 region has the DNA TGTGCCAGCAGGGACAGACTAAATCAGCCCCAGCATTTT. It translates to CASRDRLNQPQHF.

The chain is built from TRBV12-2 and TRBJ2-7; the DNA was not used to check the table's D call, TRBD1. TRBV12-2 is a known pseudogene. The CDR3 has 14 residues. The CDR3 DNA reads TGTGCAAGTCGGTTACCTTCTACAGGGCCGGGGCAGTACTTC. The encoded protein is CASRLPSTGPGQYF.

A few counts support this clone. V is TRBV5-1 and J is TRBJ1-6; 8 bases fit TRBD1. The length of the CDR3 is 17 residues. Germline values: CDR1 SGHRS, CDR2 YFSETQ. Trimming cost V 0 bases and J 7 bases; bases outside gene matches: 9. CDR3 loop: CASSLARAGGLNSPLHF. In DNA, the CDR3 is TGCGCCAGCAGCTTGGCCCGGGCAGGGGGCTTAAATTCACCCCTCCACTTT. The full variable domain, with the rest looked up from reference TRBV5-1 and TRBJ1-6, is KAGVTQTPRYLIKTRGQQVTLSCSPISGHRSVSWYQQTPGQGLQFLFEYFSETQRNKGNFPGRFSGRQFSNSRSEMNVSTLELGDSALYLCASSLARAGGLNSPLHFGNGTRLTVT.

The gene calls are TRBV4-2 and TRBJ1-1, with D tentatively TRBD1 (6 bases). Germline values: CDR1 LGHNA, CDR2 YNFKEQ. CDR3 length equals 13 residues. V lost 7 bases and J 3 bases, leaving 12 bases between the germline ends. This chain's CDR3 is CASKGGLDTEAFF. DNA of the CDR3: TGTGCCAGCAAGGGGGGGCTGGACACTGAAGCTTTCTTT.

V usage is TRBV6-4 and J usage is TRBJ2-1, with unresolved D. Trimming pared 4 bases from V and 6 bases from J, leaving 10 bases between. Germline CDR1 is MRHNA and CDR2 is SNTAGT. CDR3 length equals 13 residues. As DNA, the CDR3 is TGTGCCAGCAGTGTTTCTGAGGTCAATGAGCAGTTCTTC. It yields the protein CASSVSEVNEQFF.